One and the same sample provided the 24 T cell receptor beta chains below, sequenced in a study of neoadjuvant anti-PD-1 for oral cavity cancer. The table came from immunoSEQ multiplex PCR; TCRdb's copy has only in-frame clones and leaves some out. The data show approximately 15,000 clones, with roughly two thirds seen just once and approximately 2.4% held by the top ten. The specimen was PBMCs, collected before nivolumab (anti-PD-1) treatment. These receptors were collected from a person aged 35-79 years with oral cavity squamous cell carcinoma.

The table lists this clone with a few counts. CDR3 DNA: TGTGCCAGCAGCTTGGGGGGACAGGGTTACTATGGCTACACCTTC. Its protein product is CASSLGGQGYYGYTF. J is TRBJ1-2 and V is TRBV5-4; 9 bases agree with TRBD1. The CDR3 contains 15 residues. The J segment lost 3 bases and the V segment lost 0 bases, leaving 3 bases of the junction unmatched. Germline values: CDR1 SGHNT, CDR2 YYREEE (reference sequence).

Only a few counts were recorded for this clone. The V and J genes are TRBV11-2 and TRBJ2-7; D perhaps matches TRBD1 (6 bases). V gave up 1 base and J gave up 4 bases, with 8 bases separating them. This CDR3 comprises 13 residues. CDR1 SGHAT and CDR2 FQNNGV come from the germline V gene. CDR3 amino acids: CASSLGQVYEQYF. For the CDR3, the DNA is TGTGCCAGCAGCTTAGGACAGGTTTACGAGCAGTACTTC.

Here the CDR3 DNA reads TGCAGCGTTGGGGGGGGGACTAGCGGACGCACTAGCACAGATACGCAGTATTTT. Encoded protein: CSVGGGTSGRTSTDTQYF. The V gene is TRBV29-1, the J gene TRBJ2-3; 11 bases fit TRBD2. J lost 0 bases, V lost 4 bases, and 12 bases had no gene match. CDR1 SQVTM and CDR2 ANQGSEA come from the germline V gene. CDR3 length: 18 residues.

This chain links TRBV19 with TRBJ2-3, with D possibly called TRBD1 or TRBD2 (5 bases each). The CDR3 covers 15 residues. V was shortened by 7 bases and J by 0 bases, with 14 bases between the two germline ends. The germline V gene has CDR1 LNHDA and CDR2 SQIVND (reference sequence). CDR3 sequence: CASTSGTESTDTQYF. CDR3 in DNA: TGTGCCAGTACCTCCGGGACCGAGAGCACAGATACGCAGTATTTT.

Only a few counts were recorded for this clone. V gene TRBV27 combines with J gene TRBJ2-1; 14 bases align to TRBD2. After removal of 6 bases from V and 6 bases from J, the junction contained 7 bases not matched to a gene. There are 16 residues in the CDR3. Germline V gene lookup returns CDR1 MNHEY and CDR2 SMNVEV (reference sequence). CDR3 coding DNA: TGTGCCAGCAGAGGGGCCGGGACTAGCGGGAGCAATGAGCAGTTCTTC. Its protein product is CASRGAGTSGSNEQFF.

The rearrangement joins TRBV6-1 to TRBJ2-2; D gene ambiguous. The CDR3 spans 15 residues. Germline V gene sequence: CDR1 MNHNS, CDR2 SASEGT. Trimming shortened V by 6 bases and J by 3 bases, and 14 bases separated the two germline ends. CDR3: CASRKDILYTGELFF. The DNA for the CDR3 is TGTGCCAGCAGAAAAGACATCCTCTACACCGGGGAGCTGTTTTTT.

The chain has TRBV7-9 and TRBJ2-6; no clear D. Germline V gene data show CDR1 as SEHNR and CDR2 as FQNEAQ (reference sequence). V was pared by 3 bases and J by 0 bases, with 6 bases between. CDR3 size: 15 residues. The CDR3 protein is CASSFQRSGANVLTF. For the CDR3, the DNA is TGTGCCAGCAGCTTCCAGCGCTCTGGGGCCAACGTCCTGACTTTC.

V gene TRBV5-5 combines with J gene TRBJ2-7, with TRBD1 matching over 11 bases. This CDR3 comprises 14 residues. CDR1 is SGHKS and CDR2 is YYEKEE in the germline V gene (reference sequence). V gave up 4 bases and J gave up 3 bases; unmatched junction bases: 3. The CDR3 reads CASSRTGGNYEQYF. DNA of the CDR3: TGTGCCAGCAGCCGGACAGGGGGCAACTACGAGCAGTACTTC.

The chain joins TRBV7-3 to TRBJ2-1, with 7 bases identical to TRBD2. Germline V gene data show CDR1 as SGHTA and CDR2 as FQGTGA. The CDR3 has 14 amino acids. V shed 2 bases, J shed 5 bases, and the junction held 3 bases outside the gene matches. In DNA, the CDR3 is TGTGCCAGCAGCTTATATCGGGGGGACAATGAGCAGTTCTTC. Its protein product is CASSLYRGDNEQFF.

The V and J genes are TRBV27 and TRBJ2-3; 15 bases map to TRBD2. The germline CDR1 and CDR2 sequences are MNHEY and SMNVEV (reference sequence). This CDR3 comprises 16 residues. V dropped 5 bases and J dropped 6; count of bases not matched to a gene: 6. The CDR3: CASSQGLAGGYDTQYF. The CDR3 DNA sequence: TGTGCCAGCAGTCAAGGACTAGCGGGAGGGTATGATACGCAGTATTTT.

The CDR3 sequence is CASSSGTAIREKLFF. CDR3 nucleotides: TGTGCCAGCAGCTCCGGGACAGCTATAAGAGAAAAACTGTTTTTT. The J gene is TRBJ1-4, the V gene TRBV7-9, with 7 positions matching TRBD1. CDR3 length equals 15 residues. V was clipped by 4 bases and J by 8 bases; unmatched bases: 10. Germline loops: CDR1 SEHNR, CDR2 FQNEAQ (reference sequence).

The chain uses TRBV6-6 and TRBJ2-1, with TRBD2 matching 8 bases. The germline V gene has CDR1 MNHNY and CDR2 SVGAGI (reference sequence). V was clipped by 9 bases and J by 0 bases; unmatched bases: 4. The CDR3 has 14 amino acids. This CDR3 reads CASRRGDSYNEQFF. The CDR3 region has the DNA TGTGCCAGTCGGCGGGGGGACTCCTACAATGAGCAGTTCTTC.

CDR3 protein: CAWSWTSGSYNEQFF. The CDR3 bases are TGTGCCTGGAGCTGGACTAGCGGGAGTTACAATGAGCAGTTCTTC. The V and J genes are TRBV30 and TRBJ2-1; 13 nucleotides align to TRBD2. Losses at the gene ends were 3 bases for V and 4 bases for J; bases not matched to a gene: 3. This CDR3 has 15 amino acids. Per the germline V gene, CDR1 is GTSNPN and CDR2 is SVGIG (reference sequence).

This clone was seen a handful of times. CDR3 nucleotide sequence: TGTGCCTGGAGTGAGGGCACGTTCAATCAGCCCCAGCATTTT. Residues: CAWSEGTFNQPQHF. V is TRBV30 and J is TRBJ1-5; no firm D call. The CDR3 covers 14 residues. CDR1 is GTSNPN, CDR2 SVGIG, per germline (reference sequence). Trimming removed 1 base from V and 3 bases from J, with 10 bases in between.

The chain uses TRBV19 and TRBJ1-2, with a possible D match to TRBD1 (6 bases). The CDR3 runs 12 residues. The germline V gene encodes CDR1 LNHDA and CDR2 SQIVND (reference sequence). V was pared by 7 bases and J by 8 bases, with 14 bases between. The CDR3 DNA is TGTGCCAGTAACACAGGGTCTGGCGGCTACACCTTC. Its translation: CASNTGSGGYTF.

This clone was counted only a few times. V gene TRBV14 combines with J gene TRBJ2-2, with unresolved D. Looked up from germline, CDR1 is SGHDN and CDR2 is FVKESK. There are 12 residues in the CDR3. V was clipped by 3 bases and J by 8 bases, with 7 bases between them. The CDR3 protein is CASSHRGGELFF. CDR3 bases: TGTGCCAGCAGCCATCGAGGTGGGGAGCTGTTTTTT.

The chain couples TRBV10-3 to TRBJ2-3, with 7 nucleotides matching TRBD2. The J segment lost 7 bases and the V segment lost 4 bases, leaving 8 bases of the junction unmatched. Germline loops: CDR1 ENHRY, CDR2 SYGVKD. The length of the CDR3 is 14 residues. The CDR3, as DNA: TGTGCCATCAGTGCCATCCTAGCGGAAAATACGCAGTATTTT. This codes for CAISAILAENTQYF.

This chain connects TRBV2 to TRBJ2-5, with 9 bases fitting TRBD2. There are 15 residues in the CDR3. V shed 5 bases, J shed 2 bases, and the junction held 6 bases outside the gene matches. The V gene's germline CDR1 is SNHLY and CDR2 FYNNEI. The CDR3 DNA reads TGTGCCAGCAGTTGGATAGCGGGAGTACAAGAGACCCAGTACTTC. It specifies CASSWIAGVQETQYF.

The chain joins TRBV6-1 to TRBJ1-2, with TRBD1 matching 8 bases. Germline V gene data show CDR1 as MNHNS and CDR2 as SASEGT. This CDR3 is 14 amino acids long. Losses at the gene ends were 8 bases for V and 6 bases for J; bases not matched to a gene: 11. The CDR3 bases are TGTGCCAGCTCTGGACAGGGACAATCCAATGGCTACACCTTC. This encodes CASSGQGQSNGYTF.

The rearrangement uses TRBV6-5 and TRBJ1-6, with 9 positions matching TRBD1. CDR3 length: 14 amino acids. Unmatched junction bases numbered 7, after V lost 6 bases and J lost 10 bases. Germline CDR1 reads MNHEY; CDR2 reads SVGAGI. CDR3 region: CASSRDRAVSPLHF. In nucleotides, the CDR3 is TGTGCCAGCAGCCGGGACAGGGCCGTATCACCCCTCCACTTT.

The chain has TRBV10-1 and TRBJ2-1; possibly TRBD2 for D (6 bases). V lost 6 bases and J lost 8, with 23 bases in between. Per the germline V gene, CDR1 is WNHNN and CDR2 is SYGVQD (reference sequence). There are 16 residues in the CDR3. In nucleotides, the CDR3 is TGCGCCAGCAGCGATTCCGCCTCGGGGGTCAGTGATGAGCAGTTCTTC. This translates into CASSDSASGVSDEQFF.

The gene calls are TRBV5-1 and TRBJ2-7; TRBD1 aligns across 9 bases. CDR1 SGHRS and CDR2 YFSETQ come from the germline V gene. CDR3 size: 15 residues. The V gene end was trimmed by 4 bases and the J gene end by 2 bases; junction bases not matched to a gene: 7. The CDR3 sequence: CASSPTGGSTYEQYF. CDR3 coding DNA: TGCGCCAGCAGCCCTACAGGGGGCTCTACCTACGAGCAGTACTTC.

This rearrangement joins TRBV6-1 to TRBJ2-5; possibly TRBD2 for D (7 bases). The CDR3 is 14 amino acids. V gave up 6 bases and J gave up 4 bases, with 15 bases separating them. Germline values: CDR1 MNHNS, CDR2 SASEGT. CDR3 loop: CASRKGGGGETQYF. In nucleotides, the CDR3 is TGTGCCAGCAGGAAGGGGGGGGGTGGAGAGACCCAGTACTTC.

This clone was recorded once. V usage is TRBV30 and J usage is TRBJ1-1; the D gene is possibly TRBD1 (5 bases). Trimming took off 8 bases at V and 11 bases at J, with 21 bases between the two ends. This CDR3 is 12 amino acids long. Germline CDR1 and CDR2: GTSNPN and SVGIG (reference sequence). The CDR3: CAGGDQEGNAFF. The CDR3 bases are TGTGCCGGGGGGGACCAGGAGGGGAATGCTTTCTTT. The complete variable domain, with remaining parts taken from reference TRBV30 and TRBJ1-1, reads SQTIHQWPATLVQPVGSPLSLECTVEGTSNPNLYWYRQAAGRGLQLLFYSVGIGQISSEVPQNLSASRPQDRQFILSSKKLLLSDSGFYLCAGGDQEGNAFFGQGTRLTVV.